This is a list of T cell receptor beta chains from one sample in a study of T cells in Graves' hyperthyroidism and ophthalmopathy. In TCRdb, the multiplex PCR reads were re-called with MiXCR into one record per CDR3 protein. The sample shows hundreds of thousands of distinct CDR3 sequences, roughly 15% of them seen only once. The sequencing sample was made of blood. The receptor set was obtained from a woman between 40 and 50 years old with Graves' ophthalmopathy. CDR3s include the opening cysteine and the closing phenylalanine or tryptophan. The D gene is left open where the match is weak. Clone size, where shown, is once, few, many, or a class for clones that have expanded.

j_call clone_size d_call v_call cdr3_aa cdr3_nt
TRBJ2-7 many NA TRBV6-5 CASSYAGNPLYEQYF TGTGCCAGCAGTTACGCGGGAAATCCACTGTACGAGCAGTACTTC
TRBJ2-5 NA NA TRBV3-1 CASSHRGRVQETQYF TGTGCCAGCAGCCACCGCGGAAGGGTACAAGAGACCCAGTACTTC
TRBJ1-1 few NA TRBV7-9 CASSVTGANEAFF TGTGCCAGCAGCGTAACAGGAGCTAATGAAGCTTTCTTT
TRBJ2-5 many NA TRBV6-1 CASSEVSGETQYF TGTGCCAGCAGTGAGGTATCTGGTGAGACCCAGTACTTC
TRBJ2-7 many TRBD1 TRBV5-1 CASSWDRRYEQYF TGCGCCAGCAGCTGGGACAGAAGGTACGAGCAGTACTTC
TRBJ1-2 many NA TRBV5-1 CASSLVRGSNNYGYTF TGCGCCAGCAGCTTGGTACGGGGGTCTAATAACTATGGCTACACCTTC
TRBJ2-7 few NA TRBV10-3 CAISEPLKGPYEQYF TGTGCCATCAGTGAGCCGCTGAAGGGCCCCTACGAGCAGTACTTC
TRBJ2-7 once NA TRBV7-9 CVSSLAVGGTEEQYF TGTGTCAGCAGCTTAGCGGTGGGCGGGACCGAAGAGCAGTACTTC
TRBJ1-6 NA NA TRBV20-1 CSARDHYEDSPLHF TGCAGTGCTAGAGATCACTACGAGGATTCACCCCTCCACTTT
TRBJ1-1 many NA TRBV7-9 CASSSVFEAFF TGTGCCAGCAGCTCCGTATTTGAAGCTTTCTTT
TRBJ1-2 many TRBD1 TRBV7-2 CASSHDRGYGYTF TGTGCCAGCAGCCACGACAGGGGCTATGGCTACACCTTC
TRBJ1-2 many TRBD1 TRBV28 CASSRQGNDYGYTF TGTGCCAGCAGTAGACAGGGTAATGACTATGGCTACACCTTC
TRBJ1-1 many TRBD1 TRBV19 CASSIQGENTEAFF TGTGCCAGTAGTATTCAGGGGGAGAACACTGAAGCTTTCTTT
TRBJ2-5 few NA TRBV28 CASSFVAPRETQYF TGTGCCAGCAGTTTTGTCGCCCCCCGGGAGACCCAGTACTTC
TRBJ2-2 NA NA TRBV6-2/TRBV6-3 CASSYEFTGELFF TGTGCCAGCAGTTATGAGTTCACCGGGGAGCTGTTTTTT
TRBJ2-1 many NA TRBV12-3/TRBV12-4 CASSLISGRNNEQFF TGTGCCAGCAGTTTAATATCGGGGAGAAACAATGAGCAGTTCTTC
TRBJ1-5 NA TRBD1 TRBV7-9 CASSGQGNLNQPQHF TGTGCCAGCAGCGGACAGGGAAACCTCAATCAGCCCCAGCATTTT
TRBJ2-2 few TRBD2 TRBV11-1 CASSSIIGGGTGELFF TGTGCCAGCAGCTCAATAATTGGCGGGGGTACCGGGGAGCTGTTTTTT
TRBJ1-2 few NA TRBV6-1 CASRTQGGMHGYTF TGTGCCAGCCGCACCCAGGGTGGTATGCATGGCTACACCTTC
TRBJ2-7 many TRBD2 TRBV7-2 CASSLAGGKDEQYF TGTGCCAGCAGTTTAGCGGGAGGGAAAGACGAGCAGTACTTC
TRBJ2-5 many TRBD1 TRBV6-5 CASSFAGQGKTQYF TGTGCCAGCAGTTTCGCCGGACAGGGAAAGACCCAGTACTTC
TRBJ2-7 NA NA TRBV7-9 CASSLSALIGEQYF TGTGCCAGCAGCTTATCTGCGCTCATAGGTGAGCAGTACTTC
TRBJ2-7 NA NA TRBV28 CASHGQPYEQYF TGTGCCAGCCATGGACAGCCCTACGAGCAGTACTTC